The 10 T cell receptor beta chains below come from one sample, sequenced in a study of T-cell reconstitution after alpha-beta-depleted transplantation in children. For TCRbeta, the library was prepared with unique molecular identifiers. TCRdb reprocessed the PCR reads with MiXCR, giving one entry per CDR3 protein. Among roughly 570,000 distinct CDR3 sequences listed, around 27% were seen once. This specimen consisted of PBMCs, obtained before TCRalphabeta/CD19-depleted stem cell transplant. Receptors originate from a boy in the first two years of life with Wiskott-Aldrich syndrome, due to receive a stem cell transplant.

The chain recombines TRBV29-1 with TRBJ1-2; no clear D gene. The CDR3 extends over 13 amino acids. Germline-derived CDR1 and CDR2 are SQVTM and ANQGSEA. V lost 3 bases and J lost 2, with 10 bases in between. The DNA of the CDR3 is TGCAGCGTTGAGCAGGACGCGAACTATGGCTACACCTTC. It specifies CSVEQDANYGYTF.

The chain links TRBV10-3 to TRBJ1-6; the D gene is possibly TRBD1 (6 bases). This CDR3 comprises 15 residues. Trimming removed 5 bases from V and 7 bases from J, with 15 bases in between. Germline lookup yields CDR1 ENHRY and CDR2 SYGVKD. CDR3 in amino acids: CAISQYRERNSPLHF. For the CDR3, the DNA is TGTGCCATCAGTCAATACAGGGAACGAAATTCACCCCTCCACTTT.

The J gene is TRBJ2-1, the V gene TRBV5-1; a possible D gene is TRBD2 (6 bases). CDR3 length equals 16 residues. V dropped 6 bases and J dropped 2 bases, with 18 bases sitting between them. Germline-derived CDR1 and CDR2 are SGHRS and YFSETQ. The CDR3 loop reads CASTRSTGSTYNEQFF. CDR3 nucleotide sequence: TGCGCCAGCACCCGTTCAACCGGGAGCACCTACAATGAGCAGTTCTTC.

The genes are TRBV3-1 and TRBJ1-2, with D tentatively TRBD1 (6 bases). The V gene lost 1 base and the J gene lost 6 bases, with 15 bases spanning the gap. Per germline, CDR1 LGHDT and CDR2 YNNKEL (reference sequence). This CDR3 spans 15 amino acids. The CDR3 is CASSQGWGQVDGYTF. CDR3 nucleotides: TGTGCCAGCAGCCAAGGTTGGGGGCAGGTGGATGGCTACACCTTC.

The rearrangement uses TRBV9 and TRBJ2-5; D is uncertain. Trimming shortened V by 0 bases and J by 4 bases, and 7 bases separated the two germline ends. Per the germline V gene, CDR1 is SGDLS and CDR2 is YYNGEE. This CDR3 has 13 residues. The CDR3 DNA reads TGTGCCAGCAGCGTAGATTCAATAGAGACCCAGTACTTC. Protein: CASSVDSIETQYF. The complete variable domain, with remaining parts taken from reference TRBV9 and TRBJ2-5, reads DSGVTQTPKHLITATGQRVTLRCSPRSGDLSVYWYQQSLDQGLQFLIQYYNGEERAKGNILERFSAQQFPDLHSELNLSSLELGDSALYFCASSVDSIETQYFGPGTRLLVL.

J is TRBJ2-1 and V is TRBV9, with TRBD2 matching 12 bases. The CDR3 is 16 residues long. Germline V gives CDR1 SGDLS, CDR2 YYNGEE. The trim removed 3 bases at V and 10 bases at J, leaving 11 bases unmatched. The CDR3 bases are TGTGCCAGCAGCGCCCAGACTAGCGGGAGTCGAGTGGAGCAGTTCTTC. Translating it yields CASSAQTSGSRVEQFF.

J is TRBJ2-7 and V is TRBV6-5; 7 nucleotides align to TRBD2. The CDR3 extends over 16 amino acids. The germline CDR1 and CDR2 sequences are MNHEY and SVGAGI. J was trimmed by 1 base and V by 0 bases; bases with no gene match: 6. Written as DNA, the CDR3 is TGTGCCAGCAGTTACTCGCGCGGGAGAGTATCCTACGAGCAGTACTTC. This sequence encodes CASSYSRGRVSYEQYF.

This clonotype has only a few counts. The V gene is TRBV28, the J gene TRBJ2-1; 8 bases line up with TRBD1. CDR1 is MDHEN, CDR2 SYDVKM, per germline. The CDR3 runs 16 residues. J lost 4 bases, V lost 1 base, and 6 bases had no gene match. The CDR3 reads CASSLLGQVKYNEQFF. The CDR3 DNA reads TGTGCCAGCAGTTTATTGGGACAGGTAAAATACAATGAGCAGTTCTTC.

The chain recombines TRBV5-1 with TRBJ2-3; TRBD1 agrees at 7 bases. V gave up 4 bases and J gave up 0 bases; unmatched junction bases: 5. Germline V gene data show CDR1 as SGHRS and CDR2 as YFSETQ. The CDR3 runs to 15 residues. The CDR3 spells CASSLLGQSTDTQYF. CDR3 bases: TGCGCCAGCAGCCTCCTGGGACAGAGCACAGATACGCAGTATTTT. The full variable domain, its missing parts supplied by reference TRBV5-1 and TRBJ2-3, is KAGVTQTPRYLIKTRGQQVTLSCSPISGHRSVSWYQQTPGQGLQFLFEYFSETQRNKGNFPGRFSGRQFSNSRSEMNVSTLELGDSALYLCASSLLGQSTDTQYFGPGTRLTVL.

This clonotype was seen a handful of times. This chain connects TRBV5-1 to TRBJ2-1; weak D call: TRBD1 (6 bases). Germline V gives CDR1 SGHRS, CDR2 YFSETQ. Trimming took 0 bases from V and 5 from J, leaving 12 bases between them. CDR3 length: 15 amino acids. Written as DNA, the CDR3 is TGCGCCAGCAGCTTGGGAGGGACAACCAACAATGAGCAGTTCTTC. Its protein is CASSLGGTTNNEQFF.